This T cell receptor (beta chain) is drawn from a study of T cell responses to AZD1222 COVID-19 vaccine. Whole-study results and caveats: After the peak T cell response, and only then, were repertoires sampled. In a largely white British group with more females than males, clonal diversity was possibly underestimated.

The method was immunoSEQ multiplex PCR; TCRdb's version includes in-frame clones alone and lacks a portion of them. Of 150,000 to 200,000 clones listed, approximately 90% are singletons. A few counts support this clone. Its antigen is currently unknown. Specimen: peripheral blood, collected 28 days after the second AZD1222 dose. The TCR was taken from an adult who received the AZD1222 COVID-19 vaccine.

Written as DNA, the CDR3 is TGCAGCGTTGTATACATACGGTACCAAGAGACCCAGTACTTC. It is translated as CSVVYIRYQETQYF. This chain connects TRBV29-1 to TRBJ2-5; D not certain. Trimming cost V 4 bases and J 0 bases, with 12 bases left between them. CDR1 is SQVTM, CDR2 ANQGSEA, per germline. The CDR3 covers 14 residues.